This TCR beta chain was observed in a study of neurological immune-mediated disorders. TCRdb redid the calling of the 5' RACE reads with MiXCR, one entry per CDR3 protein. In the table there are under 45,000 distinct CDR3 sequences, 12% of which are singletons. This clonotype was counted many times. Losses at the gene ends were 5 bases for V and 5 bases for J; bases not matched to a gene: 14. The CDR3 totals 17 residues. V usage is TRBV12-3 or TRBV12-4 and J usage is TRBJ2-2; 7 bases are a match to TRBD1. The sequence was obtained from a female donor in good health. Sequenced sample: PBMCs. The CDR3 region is CASSPSGTGVGTGELFF. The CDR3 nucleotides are TGTGCCAGCAGTCCCTCCGGAACAGGGGTCGGTACCGGGGAGCTGTTTTTT.